The entry that follows covers one TCR beta chain sequence. Its specificity is unknown. This sample is drawn from a study of cytomegalovirus exposure and HLA in healthy donors. Study results and limitations: TCR beta chain V- and J-gene trimming was linked, in a later analysis, to a missense variant in DCLRE1C. The records held CMV serostatus as the only immune exposure information. Rarity marked most TCR sequences, yet some public TCRs occurred in many donors.

This PCR relied on a set of 60 Vbeta primers and 13 Jbeta primers. The method was immunoSEQ multiplex PCR; TCRdb's version includes in-frame clones alone and lacks a portion of them. The sample has 95,000 or so clones; 65% to 80% are singletons. The germline gives CDR1 MDHEN, CDR2 SYDVKM. V shed 7 bases and J shed 5 bases, with 21 bases lying between them. The CDR3 has 16 residues. The sequence derives from a woman in her forties or fifties in good health and CMV-seropositive. The specimen was PBMCs. The genes are TRBV28 and TRBJ2-1; D not certain. Here the CDR3 DNA reads TGTGCCAGCACCCTACGTCCCCCCCGGTCTCACAATGAGCAGTTCTTC. It yields the protein CASTLRPPRSHNEQFF.